This T cell receptor (beta chain) appears in the sequencing data of a study of blood T cell repertoires in COVID-19 (dated by TCRdb to the early 2020s). Context from the whole study: Collaborator samples came from the United States, Italy and Spain and covered acute and convalescent phases of COVID-19. The prospective study material was composed of cDNA or gDNA derived from T cells, B-cell-depleted T cells, or PBMCs. Deeply sampled blood TCRbeta repertoires from subjects exposed to, actively infected with, or recovered from COVID-19 were included in the dataset. The repertoires were released in a freely available public database intended as a resource for research on the immune response to SARS-CoV-2. The samples were drawn from the first 160 participants of the ongoing ImmuneRACE study and from over a thousand subjects provided by 6 global collaborators. A de-identified subject ID, COVID-19 status, age in years and sex were almost always included in the sample metadata. Where available, HLA class I and class II types were taken from metadata supplied by the sample provider and were not determined by assay-based typing. Broader findings and caveats from the paper: Clinical and demographic metadata were provided uncurated, with the amount varying by source and participant.

Concerning this clone: Its antigen target is currently unknown. No much larger clone exists at a distance of one base, and base qualities are not known.

V loses 0 bases, J loses 1 base, and the germline ends lie 9 bases apart. The CDR3 measures 16 amino acids from cysteine to phenylalanine. Only CDR3 DNA remains: 48 bases, in frame from the first base. From the germline V gene, CDR1 is KGHSH and CDR2 is LQKENI. Participants in the prospective study were enrolled through a virtual design, were aged about 18 to 100 years, and lived in about two dozen United States geographic areas. In the prospective study, participants were assigned to cohorts based on the clinical history participants reported in a screening survey and a study questionnaire. Recovered participants in ImmuneRACE Cohort 3 were defined as having two consecutive negative NP/OP PCR tests, clearance from a healthcare professional, or resolution of symptoms. Each participant in the prospective study had whole blood, serum and a nasopharyngeal or oropharyngeal swab collected by mobile phlebotomists. Prospective study participants could optionally give additional blood draws and questionnaires over a roughly 2-month period. Prospective study blood samples were shipped either frozen or at room temperature before DNA extraction.

The immunoSEQ Assay, a bias-controlled multiplex PCR, was used to amplify TCRbeta CDR3 regions from genomic DNA. Regarding the original processing steps: Within the assay, amplification of reference gene primers was used to estimate how many nucleated cells each sample contained. To quantify the absolute abundance of each unique TCRbeta CDR3 rearrangement, sequence reads were collapsed and filtered. Productive Simpson clonality was computed per sample as the square root of Simpson's diversity index over productive rearrangements. This immuneACCESS table, as held by TCRdb, lists in-frame sequences with V and J called but not all clones. Of the missing ones, under half trace to an unresolved V gene in checked studies; the others have no known cause. V, J and clone size are those of that table, while D and trimming were read from the DNA. Across this sample there are 130,000 to 150,000 clones, with approximately 80% seen only once. The biggest ten clones account for approximately 9.2% of the sample.

The sequence links TRBV18 to TRBJ2-2; TRBD1 might be the D gene, on 6 matching bases. Sequenced input: PBMCs or T cells enriched from blood (not recorded which). This TCR derives from a man aged 45-65 years who had recovered from COVID-19. This receptor has the CDR3 CASSPPQGRNTGELFF. The sequence in DNA is TGTGCCAGCTCACCACCACAGGGAAGGAACACCGGGGAGCTGTTTTTT. Beyond the CDR3, the reference TRBV18 and TRBJ2-2 genes provide the residues; the full variable domain reads: NAGVMQNPRHLVRRRGQEARLRCSPMKGHSHVYWYRQLPEEGLKFMVYLQKENIIDESGMPKERFSAEFPKEGPSILRIQQVVRGDSAAYFCASSPPQGRNTGELFFGEGSRLTVL.